This T cell receptor beta chain was sequenced for a study of OX40 agonist ivuxolimab in advanced cancers. Study outcomes and limitations: Relative to CD4+, CD8+ T cells held more expanded clones on average.

CDR3 length: 13 residues. Germline V lookup: CDR1 MNHNY, CDR2 SVGAGI (reference sequence). Trimming at V came to 6 bases and at J to 7 bases, leaving 5 bases not matched to a gene. Profiled with immunoSEQ multiplex PCR; TCRdb holds only in-frame clones, not every one. Altogether 60,000 to 65,000 clones are present, 91% being singletons, with the ten largest covering more than 9.5%. With regard to this clone: The antigen is not known.

People who had autoimmune disease history or systemic immunosuppression were excluded. The receptor was derived from an adult with an advanced solid tumor such as melanoma, head and neck, liver or kidney cancer. This sequence joins TRBV6-6 and TRBJ2-1; the match to TRBD2 covers 8 bases. The material sequenced was CD4+ or CD8+ T cells sorted from blood, taken in a trial of the OX40 agonist ivuxolimab. CDR3 bases: TGTGCCAGCAGCGGGGGGGGAGTTAATGAGCAGTTCTTC. It is translated as CASSGGGVNEQFF.